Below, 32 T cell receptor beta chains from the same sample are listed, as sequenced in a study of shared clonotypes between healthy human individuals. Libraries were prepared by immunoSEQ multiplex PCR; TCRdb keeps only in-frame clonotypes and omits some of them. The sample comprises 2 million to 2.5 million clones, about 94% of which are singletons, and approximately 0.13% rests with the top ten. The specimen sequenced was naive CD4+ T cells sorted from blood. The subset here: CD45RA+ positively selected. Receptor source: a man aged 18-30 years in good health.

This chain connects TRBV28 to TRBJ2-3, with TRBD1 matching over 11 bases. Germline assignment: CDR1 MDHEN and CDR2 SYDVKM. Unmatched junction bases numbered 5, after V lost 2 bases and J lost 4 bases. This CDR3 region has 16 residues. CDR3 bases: TGTGCCAGCAGTTTAGGGGGACAGGGGGACGCAGATACGCAGTATTTT. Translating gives CASSLGGQGDADTQYF.

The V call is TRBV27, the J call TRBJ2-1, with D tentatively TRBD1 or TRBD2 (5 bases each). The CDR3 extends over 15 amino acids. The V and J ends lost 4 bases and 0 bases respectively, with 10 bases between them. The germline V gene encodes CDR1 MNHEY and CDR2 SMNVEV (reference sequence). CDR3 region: CASSWGPPSYNEQFF. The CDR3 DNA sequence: TGTGCCAGCAGTTGGGGACCTCCCTCCTACAATGAGCAGTTCTTC.

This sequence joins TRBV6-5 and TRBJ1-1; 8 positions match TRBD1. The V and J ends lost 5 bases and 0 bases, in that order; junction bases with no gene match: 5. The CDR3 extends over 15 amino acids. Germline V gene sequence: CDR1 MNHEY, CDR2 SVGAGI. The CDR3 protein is CASSKSQGVNTEAFF. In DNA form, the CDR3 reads TGTGCCAGCAGTAAATCACAGGGGGTGAACACTGAAGCTTTCTTT.

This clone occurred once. The CDR3 spells CASSWGTSGSGYEQYF. CDR3 sequence (DNA): TGCGCCAGCAGCTGGGGGACTAGCGGGAGTGGGTACGAGCAGTACTTC. This chain links TRBV5-1 with TRBJ2-7, with 14 bases lining up with TRBD2. V was pared by 3 bases and J by 4 bases, with 6 bases of the junction left unmatched. Germline loops: CDR1 SGHRS, CDR2 YFSETQ. CDR3 size: 16 residues.

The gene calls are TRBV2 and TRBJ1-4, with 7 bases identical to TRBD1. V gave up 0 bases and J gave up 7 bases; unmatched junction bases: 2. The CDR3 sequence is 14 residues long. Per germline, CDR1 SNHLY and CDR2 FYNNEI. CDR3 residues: CASSEADRSEKLFF. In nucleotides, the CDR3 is TGTGCCAGCAGTGAAGCGGACAGGAGTGAAAAACTGTTTTTT.

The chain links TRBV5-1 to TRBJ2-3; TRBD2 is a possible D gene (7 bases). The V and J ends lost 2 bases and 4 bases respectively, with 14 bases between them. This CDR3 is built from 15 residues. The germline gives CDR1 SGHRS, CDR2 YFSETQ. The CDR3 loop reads CASSFGGGAPDTQYF. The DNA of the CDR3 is TGCGCCAGCAGCTTTGGAGGGGGGGCTCCAGATACGCAGTATTTT. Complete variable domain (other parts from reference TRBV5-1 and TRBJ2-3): KAGVTQTPRYLIKTRGQQVTLSCSPISGHRSVSWYQQTPGQGLQFLFEYFSETQRNKGNFPGRFSGRQFSNSRSEMNVSTLELGDSALYLCASSFGGGAPDTQYFGPGTRLTVL.

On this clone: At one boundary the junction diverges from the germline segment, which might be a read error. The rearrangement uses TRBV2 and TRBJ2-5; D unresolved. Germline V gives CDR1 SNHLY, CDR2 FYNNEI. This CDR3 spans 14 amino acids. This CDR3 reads CASSEALQLETQHF. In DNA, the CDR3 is TGTGCCAGCAGTGAAGCCCTACAATTAGAGACCCAGCACTTC. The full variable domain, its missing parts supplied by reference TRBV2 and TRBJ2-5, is EPEVTQTPSHQVTQMGQEVILRCVPISNHLYFYWYRQILGQKVEFLVSFYNNEISEKSEIFDDQFSVERPDGSNFTLKIRSTKLEDSAMYFCASSEALQLETQHFGPGTRLLVL.

CDR3 sequence: CASSPAGTKGTGELFF. CDR3 DNA sequence: TGTGCCAGCAGCCCCGCGGGTACTAAAGGCACCGGGGAGCTGTTTTTT. V gene TRBV11-2 combines with J gene TRBJ2-2, with a possible D match to TRBD2 (5 bases). The CDR3 is made up of 16 amino acids. Trimming removed 5 bases at V and 4 bases at J, with 17 bases between. Germline V CDR1 and CDR2: SGHAT, FQNNGV.

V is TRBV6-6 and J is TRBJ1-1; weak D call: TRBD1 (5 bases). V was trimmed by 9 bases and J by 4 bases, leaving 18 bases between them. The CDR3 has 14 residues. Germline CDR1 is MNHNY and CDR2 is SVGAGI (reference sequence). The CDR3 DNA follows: TGTGCCAGTACTACTGTGGGGACGGCCACTGAAGCTTTCTTT. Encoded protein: CASTTVGTATEAFF.

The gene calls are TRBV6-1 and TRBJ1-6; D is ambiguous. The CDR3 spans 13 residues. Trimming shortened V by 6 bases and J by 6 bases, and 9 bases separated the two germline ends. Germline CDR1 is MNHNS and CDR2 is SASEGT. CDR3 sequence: CASRENFNSPLHF. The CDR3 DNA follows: TGTGCCAGCAGGGAAAACTTTAATTCACCCCTCCACTTT.

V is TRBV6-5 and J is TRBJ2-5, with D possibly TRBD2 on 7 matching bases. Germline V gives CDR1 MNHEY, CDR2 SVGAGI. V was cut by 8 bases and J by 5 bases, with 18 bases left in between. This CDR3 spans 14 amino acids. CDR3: CASGRGGERETQYF. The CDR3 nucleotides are TGTGCCAGCGGACGAGGGGGGGAGCGTGAGACCCAGTACTTC.

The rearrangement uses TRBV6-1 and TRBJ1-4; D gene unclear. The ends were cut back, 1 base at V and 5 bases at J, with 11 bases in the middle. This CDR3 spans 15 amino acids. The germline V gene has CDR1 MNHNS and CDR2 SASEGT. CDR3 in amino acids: CASSEVSTLNEKLFF. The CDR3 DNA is TGTGCCAGCAGTGAAGTTAGCACCCTGAATGAAAAACTGTTTTTT.

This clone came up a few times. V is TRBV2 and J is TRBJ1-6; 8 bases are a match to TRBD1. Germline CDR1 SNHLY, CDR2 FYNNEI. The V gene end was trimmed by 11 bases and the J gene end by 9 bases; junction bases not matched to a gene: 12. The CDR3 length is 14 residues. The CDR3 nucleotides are TGTGCCGGGCAATTACAGGGGGGAGGTTCACCCCTCCACTTT. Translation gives CAGQLQGGGSPLHF.

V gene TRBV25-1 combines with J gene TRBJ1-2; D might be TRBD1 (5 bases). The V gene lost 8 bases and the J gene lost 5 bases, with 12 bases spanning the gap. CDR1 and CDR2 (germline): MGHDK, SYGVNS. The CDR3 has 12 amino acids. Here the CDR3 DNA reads TGTGCCAGCTGGGACCCACGATATGGCTACACCTTC. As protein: CASWDPRYGYTF.

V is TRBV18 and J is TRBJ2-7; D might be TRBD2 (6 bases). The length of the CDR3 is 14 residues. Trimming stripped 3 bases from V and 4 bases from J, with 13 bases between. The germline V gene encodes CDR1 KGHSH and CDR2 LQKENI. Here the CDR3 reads CASSPPAGRYEQYF. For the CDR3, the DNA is TGTGCCAGCTCACCCCCCGCAGGGAGGTACGAGCAGTACTTC.

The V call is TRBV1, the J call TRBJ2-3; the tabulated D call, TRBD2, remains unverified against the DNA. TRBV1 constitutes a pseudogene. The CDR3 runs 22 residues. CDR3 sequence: CTSSQDRSAGTSGGVSPDTQYF. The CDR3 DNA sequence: TGCACCAGCAGCCAAGATCGCTCAGCCGGGACTAGCGGGGGGGTGTCTCCAGATACGCAGTATTTT.

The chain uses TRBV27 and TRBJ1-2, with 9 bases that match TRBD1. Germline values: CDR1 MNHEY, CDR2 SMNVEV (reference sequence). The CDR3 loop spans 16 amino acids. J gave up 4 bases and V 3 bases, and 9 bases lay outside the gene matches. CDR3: CASSFNGQGRSYGYTF. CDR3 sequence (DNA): TGTGCCAGCAGTTTCAACGGACAGGGGAGAAGCTATGGCTACACCTTC.

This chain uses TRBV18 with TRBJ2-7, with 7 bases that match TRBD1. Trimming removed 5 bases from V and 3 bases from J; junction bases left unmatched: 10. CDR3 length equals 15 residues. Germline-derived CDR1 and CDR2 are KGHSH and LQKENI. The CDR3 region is CASSALQTGFYEQYF. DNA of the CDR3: TGTGCCAGCTCAGCTCTCCAGACAGGGTTCTACGAGCAGTACTTC.

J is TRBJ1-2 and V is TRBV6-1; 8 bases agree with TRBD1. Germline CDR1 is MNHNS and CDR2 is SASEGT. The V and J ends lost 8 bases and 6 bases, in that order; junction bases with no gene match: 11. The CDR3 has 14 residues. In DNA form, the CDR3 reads TGTGCCAGCGAAGAACCGGGACAGGCTAATGGCTACACCTTC. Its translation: CASEEPGQANGYTF.

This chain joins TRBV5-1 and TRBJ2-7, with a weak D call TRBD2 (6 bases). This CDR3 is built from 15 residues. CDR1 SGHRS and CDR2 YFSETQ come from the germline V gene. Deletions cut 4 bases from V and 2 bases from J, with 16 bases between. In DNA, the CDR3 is TGCGCCAGCAGCCCACTGGAGGGGCAGACCTACGAGCAGTACTTC. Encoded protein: CASSPLEGQTYEQYF.

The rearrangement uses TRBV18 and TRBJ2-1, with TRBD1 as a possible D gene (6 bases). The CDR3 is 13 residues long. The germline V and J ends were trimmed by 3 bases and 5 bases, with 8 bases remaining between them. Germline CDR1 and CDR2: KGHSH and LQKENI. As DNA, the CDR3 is TGTGCCAGCTCACCGGGGGCAAACAATGAGCAGTTCTTC. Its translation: CASSPGANNEQFF.

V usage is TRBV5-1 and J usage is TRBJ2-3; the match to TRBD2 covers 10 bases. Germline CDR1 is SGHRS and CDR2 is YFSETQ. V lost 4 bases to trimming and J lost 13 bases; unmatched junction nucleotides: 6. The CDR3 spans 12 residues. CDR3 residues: CASSVTGTSEYF. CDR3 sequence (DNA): TGCGCCAGCAGCGTAACCGGGACTAGCGAGTATTTT. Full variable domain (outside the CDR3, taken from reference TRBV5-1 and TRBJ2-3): KAGVTQTPRYLIKTRGQQVTLSCSPISGHRSVSWYQQTPGQGLQFLFEYFSETQRNKGNFPGRFSGRQFSNSRSEMNVSTLELGDSALYLCASSVTGTSEYFGPGTRLTVL.

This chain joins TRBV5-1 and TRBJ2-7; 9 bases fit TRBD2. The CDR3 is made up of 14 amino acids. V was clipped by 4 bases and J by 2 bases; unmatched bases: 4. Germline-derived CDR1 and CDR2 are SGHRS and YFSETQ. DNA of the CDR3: TGCGCCAGCAGCACGGGACTAGCCCCCTACGAGCAGTACTTC. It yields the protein CASSTGLAPYEQYF.

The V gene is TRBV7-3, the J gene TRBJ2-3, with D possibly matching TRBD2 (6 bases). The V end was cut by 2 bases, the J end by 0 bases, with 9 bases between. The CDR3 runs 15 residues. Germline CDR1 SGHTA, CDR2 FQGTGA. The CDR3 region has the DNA TGTGCCAGCAGCTTAGGCGGGGCCAGCACAGATACGCAGTATTTT. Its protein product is CASSLGGASTDTQYF.

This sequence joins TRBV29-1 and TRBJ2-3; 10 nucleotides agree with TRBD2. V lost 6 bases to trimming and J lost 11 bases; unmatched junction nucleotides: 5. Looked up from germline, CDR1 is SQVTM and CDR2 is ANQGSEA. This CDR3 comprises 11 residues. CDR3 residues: CSVSPSGGQYF. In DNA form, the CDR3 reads TGCAGCGTATCCCCTAGCGGGGGGCAGTATTTT.

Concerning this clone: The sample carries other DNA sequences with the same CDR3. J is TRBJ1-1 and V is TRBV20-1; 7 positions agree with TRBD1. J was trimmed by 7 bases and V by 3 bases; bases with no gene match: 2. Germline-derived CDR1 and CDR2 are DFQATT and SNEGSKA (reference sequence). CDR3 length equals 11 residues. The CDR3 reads CSARGQSEAFF. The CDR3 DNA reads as TGCAGTGCTAGGGGACAGAGTGAAGCTTTCTTT.

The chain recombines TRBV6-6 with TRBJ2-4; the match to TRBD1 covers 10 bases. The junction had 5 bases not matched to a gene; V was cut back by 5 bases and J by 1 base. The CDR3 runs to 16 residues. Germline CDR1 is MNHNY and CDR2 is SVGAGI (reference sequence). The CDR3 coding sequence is TGTGCCAGCAGTCCCGGGACAGGGGATGCCAAAAACATTCAGTACTTC. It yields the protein CASSPGTGDAKNIQYF.

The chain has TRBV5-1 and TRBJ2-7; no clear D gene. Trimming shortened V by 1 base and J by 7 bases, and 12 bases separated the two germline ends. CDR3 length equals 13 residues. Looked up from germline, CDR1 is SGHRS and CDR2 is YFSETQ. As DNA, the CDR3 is TGCGCCAGCAGCTTGAGAGAGGAATCGGAGCAGTACTTC. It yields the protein CASSLREESEQYF.

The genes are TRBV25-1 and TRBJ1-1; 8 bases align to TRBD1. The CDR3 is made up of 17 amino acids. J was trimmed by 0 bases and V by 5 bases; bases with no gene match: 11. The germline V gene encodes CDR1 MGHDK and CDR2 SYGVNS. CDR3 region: CASSLRSGQGMNTEAFF. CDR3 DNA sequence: TGTGCCAGCAGTTTGAGGAGCGGACAGGGAATGAACACTGAAGCTTTCTTT. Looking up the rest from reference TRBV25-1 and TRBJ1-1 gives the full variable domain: EADIYQTPRYLVIGTGKKITLECSQTMGHDKMYWYQQDPGMELHLIHYSYGVNSTEKGDLSSESTVSRIRTEHFPLTLESARPSHTSQYLCASSLRSGQGMNTEAFFGQGTRLTVV.

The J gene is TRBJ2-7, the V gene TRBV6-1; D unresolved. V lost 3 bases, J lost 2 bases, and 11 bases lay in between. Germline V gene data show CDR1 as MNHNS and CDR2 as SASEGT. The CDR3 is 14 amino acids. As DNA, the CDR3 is TGTGCCAGCAGTGACTATAAGAGAACCTACGAGCAGTACTTC. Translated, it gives CASSDYKRTYEQYF.

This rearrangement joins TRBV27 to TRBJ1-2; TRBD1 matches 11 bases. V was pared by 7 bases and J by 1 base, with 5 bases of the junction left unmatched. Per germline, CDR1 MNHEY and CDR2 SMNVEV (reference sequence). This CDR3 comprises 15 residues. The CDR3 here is CASTRTGGLNYGYTF. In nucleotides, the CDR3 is TGTGCCAGCACACGGACAGGGGGCCTTAACTATGGCTACACCTTC.

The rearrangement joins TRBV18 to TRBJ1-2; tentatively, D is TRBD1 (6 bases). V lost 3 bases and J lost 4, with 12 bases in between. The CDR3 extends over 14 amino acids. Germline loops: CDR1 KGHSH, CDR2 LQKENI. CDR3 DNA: TGTGCCAGCTCACCCGGGACAACCGGCTATGGCTACACCTTC. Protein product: CASSPGTTGYGYTF.